This TCR beta chain was sequenced for a study of T-cell memory formation after mild COVID-19. A 5'RACE reaction primed in the constant segment made cDNA libraries of TCR alpha and TCR beta, and these carried sample barcodes and UMIs. TCRdb ran MiXCR on the 5' RACE reads and lists one entry per CDR3 protein. In the table there are fewer than 700,000 distinct CDR3 sequences, roughly 20% of which are singletons. The V gene lost 6 bases and the J gene lost 2 bases, with 11 bases spanning the gap. Germline V gene lookup returns CDR1 SQVTM and CDR2 ANQGSEA. The CDR3 covers 13 residues. Study findings and constraints: Pre-infection memory contained some responding clones, which suggested that cross-reactive memory had joined. Clones that contracted from day 15 to 85 were balanced CD4/CD8, while later expanders leaned CD4+.

Of note for this clonotype: Its antigen remains unknown.

Sequencing was done on a sample of PBMCs or a T cell subset sorted from them (not recorded which). The TCR originated in an adult woman who had mild COVID-19 (a few samples of this study predate the infection). Cell type and time point are not known. The chain carries TRBV29-1 and TRBJ1-5; D unresolved. CDR3 coding DNA: TGCAGCGTAGCTAGGGATGGCAATCAGCCCCAGCATTTT. Protein sequence: CSVARDGNQPQHF.